A selection of T cell receptor beta chains follows, all from one sample in a study of OX40 agonist ivuxolimab in advanced cancers. The protocol was immunoSEQ multiplex PCR, while the TCRdb copy is restricted to in-frame clones and leaves out a portion. The table has about 94,000 clones, about nine tenths seen once. The specimen comprised CD4+ or CD8+ T cells sorted from blood, sampled in a trial of the OX40 agonist ivuxolimab. These receptor sequences come from an adult with an advanced solid tumor such as melanoma, head and neck, liver or kidney cancer. The conserved cysteine and the conserved F or W are not part of the CDR3 here. The order of the fields is J gene, V gene, CDR3 protein.

>TRBJ1-5|TRBV19
ASSIFGQGLNQPQH
>TRBJ2-5|TRBV6-5
ASSYLASLETQY
>TRBJ1-5|TRBV27
ASSSRTDSNQPQH
>TRBJ1-5|TRBV2
ASLRDRGWGQPQH
>TRBJ2-3|TRBV11-2
ASSLGPSARHTDTQY
>TRBJ2-1|TRBV5-1
ASSLDAGYQNEQF
>TRBJ2-1|TRBV19
ATKGQGAQF
>TRBJ2-7|TRBV11-2
ASSSLLREQY
>TRBJ2-5|TRBV7-9
ASRVGLAGVQETQY
>TRBJ2-3|TRBV5-1
ASSRTTSGGNTDTQY
>TRBJ2-3|TRBV28
ASSLGGGADTQY
>TRBJ2-5|TRBV15
ATTRDRSMGETQY
>TRBJ2-5|TRBV2
ASSEAAETQY
>-|TRBV5-1
ASSPGDLTSYEQY